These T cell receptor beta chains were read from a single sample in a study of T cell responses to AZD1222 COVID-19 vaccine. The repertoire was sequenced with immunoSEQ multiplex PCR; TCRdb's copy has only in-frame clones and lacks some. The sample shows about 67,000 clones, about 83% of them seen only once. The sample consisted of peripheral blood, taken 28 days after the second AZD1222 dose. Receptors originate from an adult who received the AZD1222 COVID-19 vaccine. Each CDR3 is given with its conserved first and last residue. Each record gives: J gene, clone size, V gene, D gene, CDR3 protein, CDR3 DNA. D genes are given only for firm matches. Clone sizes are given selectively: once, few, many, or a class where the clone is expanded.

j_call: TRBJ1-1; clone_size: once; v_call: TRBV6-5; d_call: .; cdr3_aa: CASILGMNTEAFF; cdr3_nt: TGTGCCAGCATCCTCGGCATGAACACTGAAGCCTTCTTT
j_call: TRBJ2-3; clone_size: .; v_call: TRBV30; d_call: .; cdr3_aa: CAWTPDGQSYTDTQYF; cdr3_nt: TGTGCCTGGACCCCGGACGGACAGTCCTACACAGATACGCAGTATTTT
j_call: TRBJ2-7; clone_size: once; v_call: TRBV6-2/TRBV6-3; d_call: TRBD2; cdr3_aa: CASSYDASGGAPPYEQYF; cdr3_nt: TGTGCCAGCAGTTACGACGCTAGCGGGGGGGCCCCCCCCTACGAGCAGTACTTC
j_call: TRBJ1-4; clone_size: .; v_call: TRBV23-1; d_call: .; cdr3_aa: CASSPPAAHASNEKLFF; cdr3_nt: TGCGCCAGCAGTCCTCCGGCAGCCCACGCTTCTAATGAAAAACTGTTTTTT
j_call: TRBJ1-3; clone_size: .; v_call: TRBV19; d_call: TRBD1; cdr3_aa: CASSTSDRAGNTIYF; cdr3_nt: TGTGCCAGTAGTACTTCGGACAGGGCCGGAAACACCATATATTTT
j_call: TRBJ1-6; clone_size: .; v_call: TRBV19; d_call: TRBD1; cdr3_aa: CASSIRTGADSPLHF; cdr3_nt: TGTGCCAGTAGTATTCGGACAGGGGCGGATTCACCCCTCCACTTT
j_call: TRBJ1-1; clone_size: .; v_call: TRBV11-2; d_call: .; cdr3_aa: CASSLSEAFF; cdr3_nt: TGTGCCAGCAGCTTAAGCGAAGCTTTCTTT
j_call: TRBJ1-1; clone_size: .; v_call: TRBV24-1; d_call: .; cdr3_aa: CATSDLDSEAFF; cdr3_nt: TGTGCCACCAGTGACCTTGACAGTGAAGCTTTCTTT
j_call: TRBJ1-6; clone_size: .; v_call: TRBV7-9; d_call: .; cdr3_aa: CASRIQGTGDSPLHF; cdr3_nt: TGTGCCAGCAGGATCCAGGGTACTGGGGATTCACCCCTCCACTTT
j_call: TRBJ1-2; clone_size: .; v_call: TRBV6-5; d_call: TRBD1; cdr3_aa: CASSHRDRGYTF; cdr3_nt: TGTGCCAGCAGTCACCGGGACAGAGGCTACACCTTC
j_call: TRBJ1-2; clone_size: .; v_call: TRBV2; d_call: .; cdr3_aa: CASFGSDGYTF; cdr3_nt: TGTGCCAGCTTCGGGTCAGATGGCTACACCTTC
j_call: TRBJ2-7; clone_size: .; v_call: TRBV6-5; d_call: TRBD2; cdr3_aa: CASRSSGRRGEQYF; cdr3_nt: TGTGCCAGCAGGTCTAGCGGGCGGAGAGGCGAGCAGTACTTC
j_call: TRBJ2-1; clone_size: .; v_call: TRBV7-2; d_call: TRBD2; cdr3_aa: CASSLAPSGGGYNEQFF; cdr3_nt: TGTGCCAGCAGCTTAGCGCCTAGCGGGGGGGGATACAATGAGCAGTTCTTC
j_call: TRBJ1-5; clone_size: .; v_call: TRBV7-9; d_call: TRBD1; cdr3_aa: CASSLVGAGGFNQPQHF; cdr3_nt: TGTGCCAGCAGCTTAGTTGGGGCAGGGGGTTTCAATCAGCCCCAGCATTTT
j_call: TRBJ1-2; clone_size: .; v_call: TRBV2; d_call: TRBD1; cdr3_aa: CASSEAHTWTGGGYTF; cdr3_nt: TGTGCCAGCAGTGAAGCGCATACCTGGACAGGGGGTGGCTACACCTTC
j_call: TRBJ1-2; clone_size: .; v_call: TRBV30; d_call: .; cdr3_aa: CAWSLVNYGYTF; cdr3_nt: TGTGCCTGGAGTTTGGTTAACTATGGCTACACCTTC
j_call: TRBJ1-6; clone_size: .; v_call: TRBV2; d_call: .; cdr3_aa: CASKGSSYNSPLHF; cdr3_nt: TGTGCCAGCAAGGGGAGCTCCTATAATTCACCCCTCCACTTT
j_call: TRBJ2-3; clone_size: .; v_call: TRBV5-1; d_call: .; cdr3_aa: CASSSGLSRSTDTQYF; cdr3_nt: TGCGCCAGCAGCTCGGGATTAAGCAGGTCCACAGATACGCAGTATTTT
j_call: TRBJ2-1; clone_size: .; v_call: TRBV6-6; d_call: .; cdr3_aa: CASSYRSSYNEQFF; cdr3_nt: TGTGCCAGCAGTTACAGGAGCTCCTACAATGAGCAGTTCTTC
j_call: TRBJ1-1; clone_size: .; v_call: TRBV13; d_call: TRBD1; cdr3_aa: CASRDRGLRNTEAFF; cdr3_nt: TGTGCCAGCAGGGACAGGGGGCTGAGGAACACTGAAGCTTTCTTT
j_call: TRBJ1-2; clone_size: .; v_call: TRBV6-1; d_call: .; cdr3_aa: CASSEWGPGYGYTF; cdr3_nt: TGTGCCAGCAGTGAATGGGGGCCAGGCTATGGCTACACCTTC
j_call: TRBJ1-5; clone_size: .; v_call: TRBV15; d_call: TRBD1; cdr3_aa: CATSGTGGWNQPQHF; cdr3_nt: TGTGCCACCAGCGGAACAGGGGGCTGGAATCAGCCCCAGCATTTT
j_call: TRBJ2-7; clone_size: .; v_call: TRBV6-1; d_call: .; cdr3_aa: CASSEGEGSGQYF; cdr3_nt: TGTGCCAGCAGTGAAGGGGAAGGTTCCGGGCAGTACTTC
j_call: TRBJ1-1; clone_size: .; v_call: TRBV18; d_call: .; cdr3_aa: CASSPIRGNTEAFF; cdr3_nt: TGTGCCAGCTCACCAATTCGGGGAAACACTGAAGCTTTCTTT
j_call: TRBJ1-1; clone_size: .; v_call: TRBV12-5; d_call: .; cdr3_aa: CASGRQALNTEAFF; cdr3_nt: TGTGCTAGTGGTAGACAGGCCCTGAACACTGAAGCTTTCTTT
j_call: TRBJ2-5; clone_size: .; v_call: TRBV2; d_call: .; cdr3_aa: CAGDRPEETQYF; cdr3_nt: TGTGCCGGAGACAGACCAGAAGAGACCCAGTACTTC
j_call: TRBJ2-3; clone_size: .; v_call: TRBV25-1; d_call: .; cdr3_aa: CASSETQGPIKTTDTQYF; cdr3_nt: TGTGCCAGCAGTGAAACGCAGGGCCCCATAAAAACCACAGATACGCAGTATTTT
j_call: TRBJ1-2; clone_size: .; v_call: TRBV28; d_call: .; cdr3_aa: CASTSLGNYGYTF; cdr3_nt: TGTGCCAGCACCTCCCTAGGGAACTATGGCTACACCTTC
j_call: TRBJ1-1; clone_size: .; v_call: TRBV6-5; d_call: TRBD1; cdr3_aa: CASTPGTGVGTEAFF; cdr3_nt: TGTGCCAGCACCCCAGGGACAGGCGTAGGCACTGAAGCTTTCTTT
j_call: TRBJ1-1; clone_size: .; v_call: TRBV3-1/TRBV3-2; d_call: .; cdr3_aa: CASSQVRPGPNEAFF; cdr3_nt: TGTGCCAGCAGCCAAGTTAGGCCAGGGCCGAATGAAGCTTTCTTT
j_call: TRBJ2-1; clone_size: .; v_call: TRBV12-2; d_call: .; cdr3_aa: CASRLWGASGAVGEQFF; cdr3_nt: TGTGCAAGTCGCCTCTGGGGGGCTAGCGGGGCGGTGGGTGAGCAGTTCTTC
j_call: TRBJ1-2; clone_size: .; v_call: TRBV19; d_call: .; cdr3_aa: CASSIGQSGGGYTF; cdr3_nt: TGTGCCAGTAGTATAGGACAATCTGGAGGTGGCTACACCTTC
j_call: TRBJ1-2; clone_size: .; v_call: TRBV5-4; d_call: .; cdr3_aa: CASSSPVERGNNYGYTF; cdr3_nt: TGTGCCAGCAGCAGCCCAGTTGAAAGGGGGAATAACTATGGCTACACCTTC
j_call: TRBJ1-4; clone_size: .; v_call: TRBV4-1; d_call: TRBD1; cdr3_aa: CASSHQSGTGDNEKLFF; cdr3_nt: TGCGCCAGCAGCCATCAGTCAGGGACAGGGGATAATGAAAAACTGTTTTTT
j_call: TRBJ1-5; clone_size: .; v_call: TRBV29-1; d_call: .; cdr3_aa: CSVVGGDSNQPQHF; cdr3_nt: TGCAGCGTTGTTGGTGGGGATAGCAATCAGCCCCAGCATTTT
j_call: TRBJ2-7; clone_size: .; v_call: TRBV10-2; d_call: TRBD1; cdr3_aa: CASRAPGQGSYEQYF; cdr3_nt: TGCGCCAGCAGGGCTCCGGGACAGGGCTCCTACGAGCAGTACTTC
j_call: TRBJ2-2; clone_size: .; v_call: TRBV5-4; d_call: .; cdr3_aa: CASSLAGVTGELFF; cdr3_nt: TGTGCCAGCAGCTTGGCGGGGGTCACCGGGGAGCTGTTTTTT
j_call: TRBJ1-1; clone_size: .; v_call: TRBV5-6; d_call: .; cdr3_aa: CASSFLAAKAFF; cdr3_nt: TGTGCCAGCAGCTTTTTGGCCGCGAAAGCTTTCTTT
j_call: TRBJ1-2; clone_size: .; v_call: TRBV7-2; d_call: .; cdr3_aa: CASSLGGEYGYTF; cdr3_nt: TGTGCCAGCAGCCTAGGGGGGGAATATGGCTACACCTTC
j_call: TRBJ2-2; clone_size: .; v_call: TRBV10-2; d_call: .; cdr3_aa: CASRDRELFF; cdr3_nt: TGCGCCAGCAGGGACAGGGAGCTGTTTTTT
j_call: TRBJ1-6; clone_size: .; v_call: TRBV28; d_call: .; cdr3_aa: CASSLLAGINSPLHF; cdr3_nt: TGTGCCAGCAGTTTATTGGCGGGGATTAATTCACCCCTCCACTTT
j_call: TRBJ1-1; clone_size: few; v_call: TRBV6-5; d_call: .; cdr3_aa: CASNRRAEAFF; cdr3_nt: TGTGCCAGCAATCGTCGCGCTGAAGCTTTCTTT
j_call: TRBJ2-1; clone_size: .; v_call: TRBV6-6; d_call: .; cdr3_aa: CASSRASSYNEQFF; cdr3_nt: TGTGCCAGCAGCCGTGCGAGCTCCTACAATGAGCAGTTCTTC
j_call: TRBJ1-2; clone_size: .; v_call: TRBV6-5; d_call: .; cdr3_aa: CASSHTGRNGYTF; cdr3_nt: TGTGCCAGCAGTCATACGGGTAGGAATGGCTACACCTTC
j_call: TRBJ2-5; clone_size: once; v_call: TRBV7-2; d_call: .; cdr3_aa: CASSNARRVQETQYF; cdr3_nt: TGTGCCAGCAGCAATGCCCGCAGGGTTCAAGAGACCCAGTACTTC
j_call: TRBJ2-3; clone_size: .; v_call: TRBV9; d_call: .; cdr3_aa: CASSTQGTDTQYF; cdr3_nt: TGTGCCAGCAGCACCCAAGGCACAGATACGCAGTATTTT
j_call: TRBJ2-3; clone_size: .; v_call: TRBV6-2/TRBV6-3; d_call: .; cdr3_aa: CASSHRGLTDTQYF; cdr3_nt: TGTGCCAGCAGTCACCGGGGCCTCACAGATACGCAGTATTTT
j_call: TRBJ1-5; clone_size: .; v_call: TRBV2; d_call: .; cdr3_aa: CASRLRQAYNQPQHF; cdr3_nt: TGTGCCAGCAGATTGAGACAGGCTTACAATCAGCCCCAGCATTTT
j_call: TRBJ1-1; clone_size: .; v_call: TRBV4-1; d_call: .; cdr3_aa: CASSQEYRNTEAFF; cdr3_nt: TGCGCCAGCAGCCAAGAATATAGGAACACTGAAGCTTTCTTT
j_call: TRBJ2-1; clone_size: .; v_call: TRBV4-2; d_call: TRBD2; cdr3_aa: CASSRIAGGDNEQFF; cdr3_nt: TGTGCCAGCAGCCGTATAGCGGGGGGGGACAATGAGCAGTTCTTC